The source of this TCR beta chain is a study of blood T cell repertoires in COVID-19. Generated by immunoSEQ multiplex PCR, the TCRdb table keeps only in-frame clones and is missing some. The table has roughly 160,000 clones, 70% to 85% seen once. The germline CDR1 and CDR2 sequences are SGDLS and YYNGEE. Trimming shortened V by 0 bases and J by 2 bases, and 12 bases separated the two germline ends. The CDR3 runs to 16 residues. Sequenced input: PBMCs or T cells enriched from blood (not recorded which). The TCR was taken from a man in his fifties who had recovered from COVID-19. This chain joins TRBV9 and TRBJ1-3; TRBD1 is a possible D gene (6 bases). The CDR3 sequence: CASSVGAGAAGNTIYF. CDR3 nucleotide sequence: TGTGCCAGCAGCGTAGGAGCGGGGGCGGCTGGAAACACCATATATTTT.